Listed here are 10 T cell receptor beta chains from one sample, sequenced in a study of patients and donors after allogeneic stem cell transplantation. MiXCR, run by TCRdb on the RT-PCR reads, gives a single entry per CDR3 protein. The sample carries approximately 250,000 distinct CDR3 sequences, about 14% recorded once. The sequencing sample was made of blood, either unsorted or a sorted T cell fraction (not recorded which). These receptors all stem from a human donor who was either an allogeneic HSCT recipient or a stem cell or donor lymphocyte infusion donor (not recorded which). It is not recorded whose cells these are; they may come from a transplant donor.

This clonotype has a handful of counts. This chain joins TRBV2 and TRBJ2-1; 10 nucleotides line up with TRBD2. V gave up 4 bases and J gave up 4 bases; unmatched junction bases: 4. In germline, CDR1 is SNHLY, CDR2 FYNNEI. The length of the CDR3 is 15 residues. The DNA for the CDR3 is TGTGCCAGCAGTGTGGGTAGCGGGAGGTACAATGAGCAGTTCTTC. It codes for CASSVGSGRYNEQFF.

This clonotype was counted a few times. The rearrangement links TRBV2 to TRBJ2-1, with D unclear. The V gene lost 5 bases and the J gene lost 5 bases, with 10 bases spanning the gap. The CDR3 is made up of 13 amino acids. Germline V gene sequence: CDR1 SNHLY, CDR2 FYNNEI. CDR3 sequence reads: CASSPDQDNEQFF. The CDR3 DNA sequence: TGTGCCAGCAGTCCAGACCAGGACAATGAGCAGTTCTTC.

This clonotype was seen repeatedly, ten times or more. The V gene is TRBV20-1, the J gene TRBJ2-7; 8 bases map to TRBD2. From germline, CDR1 is DFQATT and CDR2 SNEGSKA (reference sequence). J lost 3 bases, V lost 2 bases, and 6 bases had no gene match. The CDR3 is 14 amino acids. The CDR3 protein is CSARTGGVSYEQYF. CDR3 DNA: TGCAGTGCTAGAACGGGGGGGGTCAGCTACGAGCAGTACTTC.

This clonotype was counted between two and nine times. V and J are TRBV7-9 and TRBJ1-4; no clear D. Germline-derived CDR1 and CDR2 are SEHNR and FQNEAQ (reference sequence). Trimming took off 5 bases at V and 7 bases at J, with 14 bases between the two ends. The CDR3 is 14 amino acids. CDR3 bases: TGTGCCAGCAGCCCCCAAGAGGAGGGTGAAAAACTGTTTTTT. It codes for CASSPQEEGEKLFF.

This clonotype was picked up many times. The chain combines TRBV2 with TRBJ2-2; the D is unclear. The germline V and J ends were trimmed by 6 bases and 6 bases, with 8 bases remaining between them. CDR3 length equals 12 residues. Per the germline V gene, CDR1 is SNHLY and CDR2 is FYNNEI. The CDR3 sequence is CASSLAAGELFF. The CDR3 region has the DNA TGTGCCAGCAGCCTGGCGGCCGGGGAGCTGTTTTTT.

The chain's CDR3 is CASSQSTSVSTDTQYF. As DNA, the CDR3 is TGTGCCAGCAGCCAATCGACTAGCGTTAGCACAGATACGCAGTATTTT. V is TRBV3-1 and J is TRBJ2-3, with 8 bases fitting TRBD2. After removal of 2 bases from V and 0 bases from J, the junction contained 4 bases not matched to a gene. This CDR3 comprises 16 residues. Germline assignment: CDR1 LGHDT and CDR2 YNNKEL (reference sequence).

This clonotype showed up many times. The rearrangement joins TRBV12-3 or TRBV12-4 to TRBJ1-5; the match to TRBD1 covers 7 bases. The CDR3 runs 13 residues. J was trimmed by 7 bases and V by 7 bases; bases with no gene match: 7. This CDR3 is CASNPGGGQPQHF. DNA of the CDR3: TGTGCCAGCAACCCAGGGGGTGGGCAGCCCCAGCATTTT.

This clonotype was recorded at least ten times. The chain carries TRBV20-1 and TRBJ1-2; D is possibly TRBD1 (5 bases). The V end was cut by 1 base, the J end by 2 bases, with 11 bases between. CDR1 is DFQATT, CDR2 SNEGSKA, per germline (reference sequence). The CDR3 has 14 residues. CDR3 coding DNA: TGCAGTGCTAGAGTTGTGACAGTGAACTATGGCTACACCTTC. This codes for CSARVVTVNYGYTF.

In its sample, this clonotype was seen many times. The chain couples TRBV7-9 to TRBJ2-2, with D possibly matching TRBD2 (7 bases). There are 14 residues in the CDR3. V gave up 8 bases and J gave up 2 bases, with 12 bases separating them. Germline V lookup: CDR1 SEHNR, CDR2 FQNEAQ (reference sequence). CDR3 loop: CASLRGPNTGELFF. In DNA, the CDR3 is TGTGCCAGCTTGCGGGGGCCTAACACCGGGGAGCTGTTTTTT.

This clonotype came up a few times. The chain recombines TRBV3-1 with TRBJ2-7, with D tentatively TRBD1 or TRBD2 (6 bases each). The V gene's germline CDR1 is LGHDT and CDR2 YNNKEL (reference sequence). The CDR3 runs to 15 residues. Trimming stripped 0 bases from V and 2 bases from J, with 11 bases between. CDR3 region: CASSQEEGGPYEQYF. The CDR3 DNA reads as TGTGCCAGCAGCCAAGAGGAGGGGGGACCCTACGAGCAGTACTTC.